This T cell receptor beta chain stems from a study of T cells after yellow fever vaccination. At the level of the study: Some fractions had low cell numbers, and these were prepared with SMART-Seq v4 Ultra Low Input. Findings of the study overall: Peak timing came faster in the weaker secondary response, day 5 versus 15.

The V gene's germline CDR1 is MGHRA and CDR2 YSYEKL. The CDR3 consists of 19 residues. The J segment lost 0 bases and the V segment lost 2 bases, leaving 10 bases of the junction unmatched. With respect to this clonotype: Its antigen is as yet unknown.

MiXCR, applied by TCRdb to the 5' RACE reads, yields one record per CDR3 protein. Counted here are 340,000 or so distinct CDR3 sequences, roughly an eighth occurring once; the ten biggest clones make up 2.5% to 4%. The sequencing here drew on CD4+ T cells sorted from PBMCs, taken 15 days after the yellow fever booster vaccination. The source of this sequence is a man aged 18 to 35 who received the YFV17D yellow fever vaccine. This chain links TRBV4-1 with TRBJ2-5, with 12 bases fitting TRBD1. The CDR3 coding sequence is TGCGCCAGCAGCCAATCACGGGGACAGGGGGCCTCCAACCAAGAGACCCAGTACTTC. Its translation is CASSQSRGQGASNQETQYF.